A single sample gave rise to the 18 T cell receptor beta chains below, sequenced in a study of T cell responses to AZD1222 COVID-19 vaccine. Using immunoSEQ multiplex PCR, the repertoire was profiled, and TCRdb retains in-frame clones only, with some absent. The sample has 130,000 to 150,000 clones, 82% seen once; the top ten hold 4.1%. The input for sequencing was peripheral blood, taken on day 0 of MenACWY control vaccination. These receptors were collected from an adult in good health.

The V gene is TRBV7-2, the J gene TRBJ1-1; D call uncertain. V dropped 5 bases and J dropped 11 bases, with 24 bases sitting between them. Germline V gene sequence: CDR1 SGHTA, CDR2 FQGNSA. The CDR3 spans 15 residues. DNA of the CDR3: TGTGCCAGCAGCCATTACTTAGATGGACTAGGTTCGGCTTTCTTT. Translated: CASSHYLDGLGSAFF.

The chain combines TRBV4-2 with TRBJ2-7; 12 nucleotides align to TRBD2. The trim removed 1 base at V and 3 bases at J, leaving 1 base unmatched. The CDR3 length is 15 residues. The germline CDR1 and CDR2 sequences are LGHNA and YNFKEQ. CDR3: CASSQGLAGVYEQYF. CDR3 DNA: TGTGCCAGCAGCCAAGGACTAGCGGGGGTCTACGAGCAGTACTTC.

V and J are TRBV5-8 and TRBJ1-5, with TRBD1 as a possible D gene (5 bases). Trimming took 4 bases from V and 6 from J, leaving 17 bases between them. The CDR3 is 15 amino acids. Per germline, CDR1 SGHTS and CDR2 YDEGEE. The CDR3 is CASSPGTAGLQPQHF. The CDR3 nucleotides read TGTGCCAGCAGCCCAGGGACGGCAGGCCTTCAGCCCCAGCATTTT.

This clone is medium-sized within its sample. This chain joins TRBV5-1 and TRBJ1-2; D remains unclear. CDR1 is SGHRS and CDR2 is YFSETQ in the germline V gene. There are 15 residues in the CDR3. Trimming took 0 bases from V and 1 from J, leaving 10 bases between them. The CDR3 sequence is CASSLDSGSNYGYTF. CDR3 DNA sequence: TGCGCCAGCAGCTTGGACTCGGGGAGTAACTATGGCTACACCTTC. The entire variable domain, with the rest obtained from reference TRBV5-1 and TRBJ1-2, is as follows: KAGVTQTPRYLIKTRGQQVTLSCSPISGHRSVSWYQQTPGQGLQFLFEYFSETQRNKGNFPGRFSGRQFSNSRSEMNVSTLELGDSALYLCASSLDSGSNYGYTFGSGTRLTVV.

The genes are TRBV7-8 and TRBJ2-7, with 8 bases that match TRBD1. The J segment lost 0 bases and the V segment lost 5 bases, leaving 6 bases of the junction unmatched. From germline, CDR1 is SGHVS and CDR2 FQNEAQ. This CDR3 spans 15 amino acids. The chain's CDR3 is CASSRGTGDSYEQYV. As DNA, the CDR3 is TGTGCCAGCAGCAGAGGGACAGGTGACTCCTACGAGCAGTACGTC.

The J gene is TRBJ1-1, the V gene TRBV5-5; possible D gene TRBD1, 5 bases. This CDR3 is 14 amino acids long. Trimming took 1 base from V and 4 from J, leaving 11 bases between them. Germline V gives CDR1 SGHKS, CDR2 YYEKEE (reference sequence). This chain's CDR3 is CASSLQVGGTEAFF. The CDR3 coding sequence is TGTGCCAGCAGCTTGCAGGTCGGGGGCACTGAAGCTTTCTTT.

In DNA, the CDR3 is TGCGCCAGCAGTGCTTCAGGGCCGGGAGCTTTCTTT. Amino acids: CASSASGPGAFF. The chain has TRBV5-1 and TRBJ1-1; possible D gene TRBD1, 5 bases. The germline CDR1 and CDR2 sequences are SGHRS and YFSETQ. This CDR3 contains 12 residues. The V end was cut by 5 bases, the J end by 10 bases, with 15 bases between.

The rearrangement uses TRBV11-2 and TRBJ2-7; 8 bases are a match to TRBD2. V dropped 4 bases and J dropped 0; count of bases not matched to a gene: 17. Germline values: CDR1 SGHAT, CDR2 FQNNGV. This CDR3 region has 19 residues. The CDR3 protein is CASSSVRGGAGLDSYEQYF. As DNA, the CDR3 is TGTGCCAGCAGCTCCGTACGGGGGGGCGCCGGTCTAGACTCCTACGAGCAGTACTTC.

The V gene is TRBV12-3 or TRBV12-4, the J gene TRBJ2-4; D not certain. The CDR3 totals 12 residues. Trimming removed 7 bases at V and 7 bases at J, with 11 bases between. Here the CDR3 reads CASTPGSNIQYF. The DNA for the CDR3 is TGTGCCAGCACCCCGGGTTCTAACATTCAGTACTTC.

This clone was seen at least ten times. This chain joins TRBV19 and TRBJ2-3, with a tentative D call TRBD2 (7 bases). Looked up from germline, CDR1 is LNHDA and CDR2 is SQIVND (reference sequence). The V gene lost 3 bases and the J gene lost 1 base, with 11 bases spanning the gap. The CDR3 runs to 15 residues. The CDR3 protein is CASSIGGPRTDTQYF. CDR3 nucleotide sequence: TGTGCCAGTAGTATCGGGGGGCCCCGCACAGATACGCAGTATTTT.

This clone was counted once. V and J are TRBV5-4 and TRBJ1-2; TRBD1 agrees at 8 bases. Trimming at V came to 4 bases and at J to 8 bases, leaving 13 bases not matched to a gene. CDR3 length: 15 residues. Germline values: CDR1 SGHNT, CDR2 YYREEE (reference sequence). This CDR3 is CASSPKDRGGGGYTF. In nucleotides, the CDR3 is TGTGCCAGCAGCCCAAAAGACAGGGGAGGAGGAGGCTACACCTTC.

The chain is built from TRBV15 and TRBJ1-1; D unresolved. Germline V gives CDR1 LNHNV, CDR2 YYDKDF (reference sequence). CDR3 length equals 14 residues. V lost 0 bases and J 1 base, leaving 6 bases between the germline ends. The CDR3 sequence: CATSRDRRNTEAFF. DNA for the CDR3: TGTGCCACCAGCAGAGATCGGAGGAACACTGAAGCTTTCTTT.

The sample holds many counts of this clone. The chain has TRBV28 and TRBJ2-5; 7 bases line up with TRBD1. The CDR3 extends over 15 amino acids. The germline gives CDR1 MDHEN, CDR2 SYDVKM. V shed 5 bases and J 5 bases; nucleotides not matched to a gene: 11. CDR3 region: CASSPHGRGTETQYF. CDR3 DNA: TGTGCCAGCAGTCCTCACGGCAGGGGGACGGAGACCCAGTACTTC.

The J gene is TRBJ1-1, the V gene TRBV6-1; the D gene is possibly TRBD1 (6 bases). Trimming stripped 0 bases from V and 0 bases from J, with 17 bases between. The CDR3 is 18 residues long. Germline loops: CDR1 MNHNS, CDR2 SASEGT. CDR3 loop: CASSEARWTAYMNTEAFF. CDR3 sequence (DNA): TGTGCCAGCAGTGAAGCAAGATGGACAGCGTACATGAACACTGAAGCTTTCTTT.

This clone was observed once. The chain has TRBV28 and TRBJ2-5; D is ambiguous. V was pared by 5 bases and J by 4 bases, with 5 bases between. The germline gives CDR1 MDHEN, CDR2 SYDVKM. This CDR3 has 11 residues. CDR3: CASSELETQYF. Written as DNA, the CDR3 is TGTGCCAGCAGTGAATTAGAGACCCAGTACTTC.

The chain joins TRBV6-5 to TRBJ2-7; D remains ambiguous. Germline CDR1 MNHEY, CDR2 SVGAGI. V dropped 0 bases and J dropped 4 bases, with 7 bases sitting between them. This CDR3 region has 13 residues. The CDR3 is CASSYSESYEQYF. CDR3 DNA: TGTGCCAGCAGTTACTCGGAATCTTACGAGCAGTACTTC.

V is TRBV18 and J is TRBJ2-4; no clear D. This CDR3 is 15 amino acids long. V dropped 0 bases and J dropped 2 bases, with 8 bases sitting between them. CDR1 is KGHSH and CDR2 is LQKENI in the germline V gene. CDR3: CASSPPGMSKNIQYF. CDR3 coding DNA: TGTGCCAGCTCACCACCGGGGATGTCCAAAAACATTCAGTACTTC.

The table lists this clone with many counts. DNA of the CDR3: TGTGCCAGCAGCCTCGGCAGGGCCACCGGAAACACCATATATTTT. Translating it yields CASSLGRATGNTIYF. The V call is TRBV7-9, the J call TRBJ1-3; a possible D gene is TRBD1 (5 bases). CDR1 is SEHNR and CDR2 is FQNEAQ in the germline V gene (reference sequence). Trimming removed 5 bases from V and 4 bases from J, with 15 bases in between. The CDR3 runs 15 residues.